This TCR beta chain was retrieved from a study of T cell responses to AZD1222 COVID-19 vaccine. This clone was seen once. The repertoire was sequenced with immunoSEQ multiplex PCR; TCRdb's copy has only in-frame clones and lacks some. The data show 90,000 to 120,000 clones, with over 70% seen just once and 8% to 9% held by the top ten. CDR3 length: 20 residues. V lost 0 bases and J lost 0; bases outside the gene matches: 10. The germline V gene has CDR1 MRHNA and CDR2 SNTAGT. The V call is TRBV6-4, the J call TRBJ2-4; 11 bases map to TRBD2. This receptor was taken from an adult in good health. The sequencing used peripheral blood, collected on day 0 of AZD1222 vaccination. The CDR3 loop is CASSDSCTSGSPIAKNIQYF. The CDR3 coding sequence is TGTGCCAGCAGTGACTCTTGTACTAGCGGGAGTCCCATAGCCAAAAACATTCAGTACTTC.